This T cell receptor beta chain comes out of a study of T cell responses to AZD1222 COVID-19 vaccine. General study findings and limits: Spike-specific TCR breadth and depth grew following two AZD1222 doses.

About this clone: The antigen remains undetermined.

V was pared by 4 bases and J by 6 bases, with 8 bases of the junction left unmatched. The CDR3 is 15 amino acids. Per the germline V gene, CDR1 is MDHEN and CDR2 is SYDVKM. The data were produced by immunoSEQ multiplex PCR, yet TCRdb's version contains in-frame clones alone and is incomplete. This sample has tens of thousands of clones, with around 80% found just once. The sequence derives from an adult in good health. Source: peripheral blood, taken on day 0 of MenACWY control vaccination. The J gene is TRBJ2-1, the V gene TRBV28; 8 bases are a match to TRBD2. This CDR3 reads CASSSPSGTSNEQFF. CDR3 DNA sequence: TGTGCCAGCAGTTCGCCGTCCGGGACTAGCAATGAGCAGTTCTTC.